The clone carrying this T cell receptor beta chain came up once. Germline V gene sequence: CDR1 KGHSH, CDR2 LQKENI. V was shortened by 3 bases and J by 3 bases, with 11 bases between the two germline ends. The CDR3 extends over 14 amino acids. The entry originates in a study of blood T cell repertoires in COVID-19. About the study: PBMCs, B-cell-depleted T cells, or T cells were the source of the cDNA or gDNA that made up the material.

The protocol was immunoSEQ multiplex PCR, while the TCRdb copy is restricted to in-frame clones and leaves out a portion. The repertoire consists of more than 200,000 clones, with roughly 80% occurring once and the leading ten covering 6% to 9.5%. This receptor was taken from a woman over 75 with acute or convalescent COVID-19. The sequencing sample was made of peripheral blood. The chain is built from TRBV18 and TRBJ1-2; D is uncertain. The CDR3 DNA is TGTGCCAGCTCACCCAGAGCGGTCCACTATGGCTACACCTTC. It translates to CASSPRAVHYGYTF.